The T cell receptor (beta chain) under discussion was sequenced for a study of vaccination and CD4 T cells after COVID-19. Background on the study: Post-vaccine sampling followed dose two by a median roughly 65 days (range 14 to 241).

The Oncomine TCR Beta short-read assay was applied to DNA of cultured CD4+ T cells. Investigators obtained genomic DNA by extraction from cultured CD4+ T cells. From the PCR reads, TCRdb called clonotypes with MiXCR, one entry per CDR3 protein. The table has about 14,000 distinct CDR3 sequences, 30% to 35% seen once. Study results and limitations: Among those convalescent, a median around 87% of reactive clones emerged solely post-vaccination.

This clonotype occurred a few times. The antigen is not known. In germline, CDR1 is SQVTM, CDR2 ANQGSEA. This CDR3 contains 13 residues. With 7 bases clipped from V and 2 bases from J, the junction kept 5 bases outside the gene matches. Treatment reported: approximately nine-day PBMC culture with coronavirus spike peptide pools or control peptides (ViraFEST assay). The sequence was obtained from a human donor who had recovered from COVID-19. The source was CD4+ T cells from blood, cultured in vitro, collected after SARS-CoV-2 vaccination. This sequence joins TRBV29-1 and TRBJ2-3; 8 bases agree with TRBD1. The CDR3 DNA reads TGCAGCGGCGGGACAGGAACCACAGATACGCAGTATTTT. Its translation: CSGGTGTTDTQYF.